Below, 6 T cell receptor beta chains from the same sample are listed, as sequenced in a study of blood T cell repertoires in COVID-19. Sequenced by immunoSEQ multiplex PCR; TCRdb stores in-frame clones only, minus some. The sample lists some 250,000 clones, approximately 91% seen once, with about 2.1% in the top ten. The sequencing input was PBMCs or T cells enriched from blood (not recorded which). These TCRs come from a woman aged 40 to 50 with acute COVID-19.

The chain links TRBV7-6 to TRBJ2-2, with D unresolved. The V gene's germline CDR1 is SGHVS and CDR2 FNYEAQ. CDR3 length equals 14 residues. The V end was cut by 2 bases, the J end by 5 bases, with 9 bases between. The CDR3 spells CASSLQSKTGELFF. CDR3 in DNA: TGTGCCAGCAGCTTACAGTCAAAGACCGGGGAGCTGTTTTTT.

This chain links TRBV15 with TRBJ1-2, with TRBD1 identical over 7 bases. This CDR3 spans 16 amino acids. CDR1 is LNHNV, CDR2 YYDKDF, per germline (reference sequence). V lost 6 bases and J lost 4; bases outside the gene matches: 14. CDR3 region: CATSTYRGLSAYGYTF. CDR3 DNA: TGTGCCACCAGTACCTACAGGGGCCTGTCTGCCTATGGCTACACCTTC.

This rearrangement joins TRBV2 to TRBJ1-2; 7 bases agree with TRBD1. The CDR3 contains 13 residues. From germline, CDR1 is SNHLY and CDR2 FYNNEI. V lost 4 bases, J lost 8 bases, and 7 bases stayed unmatched. CDR3 bases: TGTGCCAGCAGTGGGGACAGCACTGGAGGCTACACCTTC. Protein product: CASSGDSTGGYTF.

The rearrangement links TRBV7-3 to TRBJ2-3, with TRBD2 identical over 7 bases. The junction had 10 bases not matched to a gene; V was cut back by 4 bases and J by 3 bases. Germline V gives CDR1 SGHTA, CDR2 FQGTGA. This CDR3 comprises 16 residues. CDR3 loop: CASSSLGRAGTDTQYF. In nucleotides, the CDR3 is TGTGCCAGCAGCTCATTGGGGAGGGCCGGGACAGATACGCAGTATTTT.

The V call is TRBV9, the J call TRBJ2-5, with 7 nucleotides matching TRBD1. Germline V CDR1 and CDR2: SGDLS, YYNGEE. The CDR3 loop spans 12 amino acids. Trimming removed 3 bases from V and 5 bases from J; junction bases left unmatched: 1. The CDR3 region is CASSATGETQYF. CDR3 nucleotides: TGTGCCAGCAGCGCGACAGGGGAGACCCAGTACTTC.

J is TRBJ1-5 and V is TRBV19; 8 nucleotides align to TRBD1. The CDR3 covers 15 residues. The trim removed 4 bases at V and 4 bases at J, leaving 6 bases unmatched. Per germline, CDR1 LNHDA and CDR2 SQIVND (reference sequence). DNA of the CDR3: TGTGCCAGTAGTAAGGACAGGGCGGAGAATCAGCCCCAGCATTTT. Translated, it gives CASSKDRAENQPQHF. The full variable domain, with the rest looked up from reference TRBV19 and TRBJ1-5, is DGGITQSPKYLFRKEGQNVTLSCEQNLNHDAMYWYRQDPGQGLRLIYYSQIVNDFQKGDIAEGYSVSREKKESFPLTVTSAQKNPTAFYLCASSKDRAENQPQHFGDGTRLSIL.